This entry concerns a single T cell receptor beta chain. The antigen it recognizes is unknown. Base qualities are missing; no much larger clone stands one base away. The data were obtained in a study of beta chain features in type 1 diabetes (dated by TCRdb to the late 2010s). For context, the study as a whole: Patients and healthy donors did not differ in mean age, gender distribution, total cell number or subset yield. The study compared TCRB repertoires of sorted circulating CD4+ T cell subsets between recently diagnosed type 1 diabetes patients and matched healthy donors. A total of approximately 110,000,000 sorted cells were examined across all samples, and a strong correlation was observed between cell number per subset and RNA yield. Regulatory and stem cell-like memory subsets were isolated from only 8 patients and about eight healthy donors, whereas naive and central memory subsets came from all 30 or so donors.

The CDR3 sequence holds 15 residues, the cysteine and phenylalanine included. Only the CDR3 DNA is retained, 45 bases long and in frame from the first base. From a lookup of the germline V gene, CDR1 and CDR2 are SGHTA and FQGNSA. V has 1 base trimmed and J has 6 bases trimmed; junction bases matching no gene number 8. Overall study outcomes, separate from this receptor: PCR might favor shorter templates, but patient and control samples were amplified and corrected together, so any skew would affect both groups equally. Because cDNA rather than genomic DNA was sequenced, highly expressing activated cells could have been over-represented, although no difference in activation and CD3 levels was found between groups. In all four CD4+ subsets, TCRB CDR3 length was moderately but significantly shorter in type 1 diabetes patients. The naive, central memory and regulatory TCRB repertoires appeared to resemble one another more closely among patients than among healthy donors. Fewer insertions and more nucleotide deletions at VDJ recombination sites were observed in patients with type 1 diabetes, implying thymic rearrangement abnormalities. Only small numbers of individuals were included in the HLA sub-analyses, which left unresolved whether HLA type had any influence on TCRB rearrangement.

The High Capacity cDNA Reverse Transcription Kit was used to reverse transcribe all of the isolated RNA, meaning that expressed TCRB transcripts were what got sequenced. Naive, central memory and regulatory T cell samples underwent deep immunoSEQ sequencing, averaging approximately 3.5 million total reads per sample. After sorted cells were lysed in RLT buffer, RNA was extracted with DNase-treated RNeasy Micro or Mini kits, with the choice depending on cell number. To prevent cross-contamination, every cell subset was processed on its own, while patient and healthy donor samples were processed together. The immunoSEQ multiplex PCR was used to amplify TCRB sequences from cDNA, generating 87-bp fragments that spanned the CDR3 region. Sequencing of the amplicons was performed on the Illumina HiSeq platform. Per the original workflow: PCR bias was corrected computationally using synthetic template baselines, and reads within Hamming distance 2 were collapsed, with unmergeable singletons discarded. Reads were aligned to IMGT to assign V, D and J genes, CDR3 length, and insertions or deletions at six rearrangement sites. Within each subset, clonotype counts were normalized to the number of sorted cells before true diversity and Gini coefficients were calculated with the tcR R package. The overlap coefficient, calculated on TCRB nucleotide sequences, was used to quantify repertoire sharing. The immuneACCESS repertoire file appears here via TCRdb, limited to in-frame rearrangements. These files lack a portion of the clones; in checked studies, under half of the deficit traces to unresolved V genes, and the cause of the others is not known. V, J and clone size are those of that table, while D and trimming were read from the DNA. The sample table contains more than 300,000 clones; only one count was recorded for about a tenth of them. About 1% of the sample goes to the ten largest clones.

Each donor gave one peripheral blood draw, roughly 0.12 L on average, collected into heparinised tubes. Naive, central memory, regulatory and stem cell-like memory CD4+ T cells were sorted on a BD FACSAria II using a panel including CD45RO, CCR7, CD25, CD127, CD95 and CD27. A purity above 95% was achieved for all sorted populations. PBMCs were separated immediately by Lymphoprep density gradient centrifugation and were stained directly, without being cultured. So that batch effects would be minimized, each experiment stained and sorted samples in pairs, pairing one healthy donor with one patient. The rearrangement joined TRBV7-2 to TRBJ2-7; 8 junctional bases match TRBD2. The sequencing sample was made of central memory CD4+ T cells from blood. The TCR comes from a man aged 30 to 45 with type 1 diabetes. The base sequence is TGTGCCAGCAGCTTAGAGAAGGGACTAGTAGTCGAGCAGTACTTC. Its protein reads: CASSLEKGLVVEQYF.